The 5 T cell receptor beta chains presented below share a single source sample, sequenced in a study of beta chain features in type 1 diabetes. Since all of the isolated RNA was reverse transcribed, expressed TCRB transcripts were what got sequenced. Profiling relied on immunoSEQ multiplex PCR, and the TCRdb table lists in-frame clones only, not all of them. The table lists 300,000 to 400,000 clones, approximately 8% of them singletons, with 0.44% in the top ten. Specimen: central memory CD4+ T cells from blood. The receptors derive from a woman aged 18-29 years in good health.

This clone has at least ten counts. V usage is TRBV28 and J usage is TRBJ1-5; maybe TRBD1 (6 bases). V was clipped by 6 bases and J by 2 bases, with 14 bases between them. The CDR3 covers 15 residues. Germline values: CDR1 MDHEN, CDR2 SYDVKM. CDR3 nucleotides: TGTGCCAGCAGCTCGAGACAGGTGGGCAATCAGCCCCAGCATTTT. It encodes CASSSRQVGNQPQHF.

Many counts were recorded for this clone. This rearrangement joins TRBV5-6 to TRBJ1-2; D is unclear. V shed 2 bases and J shed 0 bases, with 8 bases lying between them. Looked up from germline, CDR1 is SGHDT and CDR2 is YYEEEE. The CDR3 has 14 residues. The CDR3 loop is CASSLGSTNYGYTF. The CDR3 DNA follows: TGTGCCAGCAGCTTAGGAAGCACTAACTATGGCTACACCTTC.

This clone was detected only a few times. The chain carries TRBV2 and TRBJ2-2, with D hard to call. CDR1 is SNHLY and CDR2 is FYNNEI in the germline V gene. The CDR3 loop spans 14 amino acids. V gave up 3 bases and J gave up 3 bases, with 8 bases separating them. CDR3: CASSESQYTGELFF. CDR3 nucleotide sequence: TGTGCCAGCAGTGAGTCCCAGTACACCGGGGAGCTGTTTTTT.

The chain carries TRBV6-5 and TRBJ2-7, with 7 bases lining up with TRBD2. CDR1 and CDR2 (germline): MNHEY, SVGAGI. The length of the CDR3 is 15 residues. V lost 3 bases, J lost 2 bases, and 7 bases stayed unmatched. As DNA, the CDR3 is TGTGCCAGCAGTTATCGGGATCGGGGGGCCTACGAGCAGTACTTC. Translating gives CASSYRDRGAYEQYF.

The rearrangement links TRBV7-3 to TRBJ2-3; 10 nucleotides line up with TRBD2. The germline V gene has CDR1 SGHTA and CDR2 FQGTGA. With 5 bases clipped from V and 4 bases from J, the junction kept 6 bases outside the gene matches. CDR3 length equals 15 residues. The CDR3 sequence is CASSPTSGIADTQYF. The CDR3 DNA is TGTGCCAGCAGCCCTACTAGCGGGATTGCAGATACGCAGTATTTT.